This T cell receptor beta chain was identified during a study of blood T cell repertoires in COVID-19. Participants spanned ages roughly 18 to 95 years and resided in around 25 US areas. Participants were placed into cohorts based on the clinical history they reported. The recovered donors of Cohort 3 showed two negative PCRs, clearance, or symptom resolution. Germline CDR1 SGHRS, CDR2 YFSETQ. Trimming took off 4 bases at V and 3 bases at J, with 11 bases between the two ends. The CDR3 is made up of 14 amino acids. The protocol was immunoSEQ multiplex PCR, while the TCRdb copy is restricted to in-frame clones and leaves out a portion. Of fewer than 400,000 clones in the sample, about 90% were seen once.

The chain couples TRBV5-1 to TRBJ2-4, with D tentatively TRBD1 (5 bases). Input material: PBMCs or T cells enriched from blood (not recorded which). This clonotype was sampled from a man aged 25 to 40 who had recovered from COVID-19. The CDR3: CASSPTAFKNIQYF. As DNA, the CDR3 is TGCGCCAGCAGCCCGACAGCTTTCAAAAACATTCAGTACTTC.